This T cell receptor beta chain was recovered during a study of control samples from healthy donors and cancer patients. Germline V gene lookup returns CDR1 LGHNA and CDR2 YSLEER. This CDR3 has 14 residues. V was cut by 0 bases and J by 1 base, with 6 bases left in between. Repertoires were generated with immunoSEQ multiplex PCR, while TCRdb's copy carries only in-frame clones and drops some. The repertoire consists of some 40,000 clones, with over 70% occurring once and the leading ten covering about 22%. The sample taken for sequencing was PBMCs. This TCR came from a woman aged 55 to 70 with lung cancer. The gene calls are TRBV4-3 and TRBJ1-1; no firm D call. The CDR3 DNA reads TGCGCCAGCAGCCAAGATACGGGGAACACTGAAGCTTTCTTT. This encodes CASSQDTGNTEAFF.